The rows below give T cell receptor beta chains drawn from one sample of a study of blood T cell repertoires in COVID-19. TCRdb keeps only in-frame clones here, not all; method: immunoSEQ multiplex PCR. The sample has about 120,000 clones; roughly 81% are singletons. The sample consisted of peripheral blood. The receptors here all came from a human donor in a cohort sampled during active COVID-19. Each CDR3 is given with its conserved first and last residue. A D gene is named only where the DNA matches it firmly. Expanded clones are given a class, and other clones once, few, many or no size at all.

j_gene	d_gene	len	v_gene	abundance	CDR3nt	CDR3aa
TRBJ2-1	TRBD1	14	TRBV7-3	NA	TGTGCCAGCAGCCCGGGACAGGGTTACAATGAGCAGTTCTTC	CASSPGQGYNEQFF
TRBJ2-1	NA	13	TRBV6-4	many	TGTGCCAACCCGGGGTATGGTCGGGATGAGCAGTTCTTC	CANPGYGRDEQFF
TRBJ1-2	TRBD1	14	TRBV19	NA	TGTGCCAGTATCCCTACAGGGGCGGACTATGGCTACACCTTC	CASIPTGADYGYTF
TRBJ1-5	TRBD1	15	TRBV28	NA	TGTGCCAGCAGACAATCCGGGACAGAAAGTCAGCCCCAGCATTTT	CASRQSGTESQPQHF
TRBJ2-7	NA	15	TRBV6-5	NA	TGTGCCAGCAGTTCCCGGGACTCAAGGGGTTACGAGCAGTACTTC	CASSSRDSRGYEQYF
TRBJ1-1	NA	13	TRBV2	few	TGTGCCAGCAGTGAAGCGCTTCAAGGGGGTGAGGTCTTT	CASSEALQGGEVF
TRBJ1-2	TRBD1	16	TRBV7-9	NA	TGTGCCAGCAGCGCCTCCGGGACAGGGTTCCGCTATGGCTACACCTTC	CASSASGTGFRYGYTF
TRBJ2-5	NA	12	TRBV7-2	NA	TGTGCCAGCAGCTTTAACGGGGAGACCCAGTACTTC	CASSFNGETQYF
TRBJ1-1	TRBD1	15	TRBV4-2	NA	TGTGCCAGCCGAAGACAGGGAGATATGAACACTGAAGCTTTCTTT	CASRRQGDMNTEAFF
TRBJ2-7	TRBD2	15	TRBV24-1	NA	TGTGCCACCAGTGCGACCGGGAGGACCTCCTACGAGCAGTACTTC	CATSATGRTSYEQYF
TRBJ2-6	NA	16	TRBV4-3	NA	TGCGCCAGCAGCCAAGAAGGGGCTTCTGGGGCCAACGTCCTGACTTTC	CASSQEGASGANVLTF
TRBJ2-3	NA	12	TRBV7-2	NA	TGTGCCAGCAGCCCCTTTACAGATACGCAGTATTTT	CASSPFTDTQYF
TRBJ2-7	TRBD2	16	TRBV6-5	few	TGTGCCAGCAGTTACGCCAAGCGGGGGGACTCCTACGAGCAGTACTTC	CASSYAKRGDSYEQYF
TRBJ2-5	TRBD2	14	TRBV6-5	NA	TGTGCCATCGGGAGCGGGGTCGACCAAGAGACCCAGTACTTC	CAIGSGVDQETQYF
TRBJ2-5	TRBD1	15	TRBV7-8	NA	TGTGCCAGCAGCTTCGGTGGACAGGTGGGAGAGACCCAGTACTTC	CASSFGGQVGETQYF
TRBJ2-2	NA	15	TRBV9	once	TGTGCCAGCAGCGTAGCCGGGAGACATGCCGGGGAGCTGTTTTTT	CASSVAGRHAGELFF
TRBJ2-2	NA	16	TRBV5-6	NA	TGTGCCAGCAGAGAAACAGGTACCGCGAACACCGGGGAGCTGTTTTTT	CASRETGTANTGELFF
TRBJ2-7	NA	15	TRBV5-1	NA	TGCGCCAGCAGCCCGGGGACATCCTACTCCTACGAGCAGTACTTC	CASSPGTSYSYEQYF
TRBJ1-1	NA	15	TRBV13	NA	TGTGCCAGCAGCTTCGGGCAGGGAAAGAACACTGAAGCTTTCTTT	CASSFGQGKNTEAFF
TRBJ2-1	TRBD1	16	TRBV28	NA	TGTGCCAGCAGTTCTATTGCCGGGACAGGGAGGAATGAGCAGTTCTTC	CASSSIAGTGRNEQFF
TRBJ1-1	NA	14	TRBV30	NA	TGTGCCTGGAGTGTCCCCTTGGCGAACACTGAAGCTTTCTTT	CAWSVPLANTEAFF
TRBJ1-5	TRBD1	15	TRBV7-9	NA	TGTGCCAGCAGCTTAGACGACAGGGGGGGTGAGCCCCAGCATTTT	CASSLDDRGGEPQHF
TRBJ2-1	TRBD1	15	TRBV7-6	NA	TGTGCCAGCAGCGAAGGGGACAGGGGCTACAATGAGCAGTTCTTC	CASSEGDRGYNEQFF
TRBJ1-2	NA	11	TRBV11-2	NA	TGTGCCAGCAGCTTTGGGCATGGCTACACCTTC	CASSFGHGYTF
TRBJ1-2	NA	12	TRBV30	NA	TGTGCCTGGAGTACAGGGACGGGTGGCTACACCTTC	CAWSTGTGGYTF
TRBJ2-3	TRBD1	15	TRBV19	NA	TGTGCCAGTAGTAGGGACAGGGCAAGCACAGATACGCAGTATTTT	CASSRDRASTDTQYF